The rows below give T cell receptor beta chains drawn from one sample of a study of cytomegalovirus exposure and HLA in healthy donors. Using immunoSEQ multiplex PCR, the repertoire was profiled, and TCRdb retains in-frame clones only, with some absent. The repertoire holds a few hundred thousand clones, about nine tenths seen once, with just over 3% in the top ten. The source material was PBMCs. The receptors here all came from a young woman in good health and CMV-seronegative. The CDR3 runs from the conserved cysteine through the conserved F or W. Each record gives: clone size, J gene, V gene, D gene, CDR3 protein, CDR3 DNA. D genes are given only for firm matches. Size values are once, few and many counts, or a class for expanded clones, and some rows have none.

clone_size: NA; j_call: TRBJ2-5; v_call: TRBV11-2; d_call: TRBD1; cdr3_aa: CASSLPLAGTGLETQYF; cdr3_nt: TGTGCCAGCAGCTTACCCCTCGCCGGGACAGGGTTGGAGACCCAGTACTTC
clone_size: NA; j_call: TRBJ1-2; v_call: TRBV5-1; d_call: NA; cdr3_aa: CASSSNGHLEGAYTF; cdr3_nt: TGCGCCAGCAGCTCGAACGGGCACCTCGAAGGGGCCTACACCTTC
clone_size: NA; j_call: TRBJ1-2; v_call: TRBV25-1; d_call: NA; cdr3_aa: CASSETVAADNYGYTF; cdr3_nt: TGTGCCAGCAGTGAAACGGTGGCAGCAGACAACTATGGCTACACCTTC
clone_size: NA; j_call: TRBJ1-5; v_call: TRBV7-2; d_call: NA; cdr3_aa: CASSLALASPQHF; cdr3_nt: TGTGCCAGCAGCTTAGCGTTGGCGTCGCCCCAGCATTTT
clone_size: NA; j_call: TRBJ2-7; v_call: TRBV19; d_call: TRBD1; cdr3_aa: CASSITPGTEYEQYF; cdr3_nt: TGTGCCAGTAGTATAACCCCCGGGACAGAGTACGAGCAGTACTTC
clone_size: NA; j_call: TRBJ1-2; v_call: TRBV10-3; d_call: NA; cdr3_aa: CAISENGANYGYTF; cdr3_nt: TGTGCCATCAGTGAAAATGGTGCTAACTATGGCTACACCTTC
clone_size: NA; j_call: TRBJ2-7; v_call: TRBV6-5; d_call: NA; cdr3_aa: CASSYSRGREQYF; cdr3_nt: TGTGCCAGCAGTTACTCGAGGGGCCGCGAGCAGTACTTC
clone_size: NA; j_call: TRBJ2-7; v_call: TRBV2; d_call: TRBD1; cdr3_aa: CASSTGTGDYEQYF; cdr3_nt: TGTGCCAGCAGCACCGGGACAGGGGACTACGAGCAGTACTTC
clone_size: NA; j_call: TRBJ2-1; v_call: TRBV5-4; d_call: TRBD2; cdr3_aa: CASSDPGLAPSNEQFF; cdr3_nt: TGTGCCAGCAGCGACCCGGGACTAGCGCCTAGCAATGAGCAGTTCTTC
clone_size: NA; j_call: TRBJ2-5; v_call: TRBV15; d_call: NA; cdr3_aa: CATSRVRARRETQYF; cdr3_nt: TGTGCCACCAGCAGAGTGAGGGCGAGGAGAGAGACCCAGTACTTC
clone_size: NA; j_call: TRBJ2-7; v_call: TRBV19; d_call: NA; cdr3_aa: CASSEIKSYEQYF; cdr3_nt: TGTGCCAGTAGCGAAATCAAGTCCTACGAGCAGTACTTC
clone_size: NA; j_call: TRBJ2-7; v_call: TRBV27; d_call: NA; cdr3_aa: CASSLPPKGYEQYF; cdr3_nt: TGTGCCAGCAGTTTACCCCCTAAGGGCTACGAGCAGTACTTC
clone_size: NA; j_call: TRBJ2-1; v_call: TRBV4-3; d_call: TRBD2; cdr3_aa: CASSLWTSGRDEQFF; cdr3_nt: TGCGCCAGCAGCCTGTGGACTAGCGGGAGGGATGAGCAGTTCTTC
clone_size: few; j_call: TRBJ1-5; v_call: TRBV30; d_call: NA; cdr3_aa: CAWSQLANQPQHF; cdr3_nt: TGTGCCTGGAGTCAACTCGCCAATCAGCCCCAGCATTTT
clone_size: NA; j_call: TRBJ1-1; v_call: TRBV7-9; d_call: TRBD1; cdr3_aa: CASSSPGQGIGTEAFF; cdr3_nt: TGTGCCAGCAGCTCCCCGGGACAGGGGATTGGGACTGAAGCTTTCTTT
clone_size: NA; j_call: TRBJ2-1; v_call: TRBV5-6; d_call: TRBD2; cdr3_aa: CASHSGAYNEQFF; cdr3_nt: TGTGCCAGCCACAGCGGGGCCTACAATGAGCAGTTCTTC
clone_size: few; j_call: TRBJ2-7; v_call: TRBV7-8; d_call: TRBD2; cdr3_aa: CASSLLAGGPGEQYF; cdr3_nt: TGTGCCAGCAGCTTACTAGCGGGAGGGCCGGGGGAGCAGTACTTC
clone_size: NA; j_call: TRBJ1-1; v_call: TRBV27; d_call: TRBD1; cdr3_aa: CASSLTGEPNTEAFF; cdr3_nt: TGTGCCAGCAGTTTAACAGGGGAGCCGAACACTGAAGCTTTCTTT
clone_size: NA; j_call: TRBJ2-3; v_call: TRBV7-9; d_call: NA; cdr3_aa: CASSQKDRLSTDTQYF; cdr3_nt: TGTGCCAGCAGCCAAAAAGACAGGTTGAGCACAGATACGCAGTATTTT
clone_size: NA; j_call: TRBJ2-1; v_call: TRBV6-6; d_call: TRBD1; cdr3_aa: CASSYLGQDNEQFF; cdr3_nt: TGTGCCAGCAGTTACTTGGGACAGGACAATGAGCAGTTCTTC
clone_size: NA; j_call: TRBJ1-5; v_call: TRBV7-9; d_call: NA; cdr3_aa: CASSLGLGQPQHF; cdr3_nt: TGTGCCAGCAGCTTAGGGCTTGGTCAGCCCCAGCATTTT
clone_size: NA; j_call: TRBJ1-3; v_call: TRBV7-6; d_call: NA; cdr3_aa: CASSLGPGIGNTIYF; cdr3_nt: TGTGCCAGCAGCTTAGGCCCTGGGATTGGAAACACCATATATTTT
clone_size: NA; j_call: TRBJ2-4; v_call: TRBV27; d_call: NA; cdr3_aa: CASSFGNIQYF; cdr3_nt: TGTGCCAGCAGTTTCGGCAACATTCAGTACTTC
clone_size: NA; j_call: TRBJ2-2; v_call: TRBV4-3; d_call: NA; cdr3_aa: CASSKGYPPEGGAGELFF; cdr3_nt: TGCGCCAGCAGCAAAGGATATCCCCCTGAAGGCGGGGCCGGGGAGCTGTTTTTT
clone_size: NA; j_call: TRBJ2-3; v_call: TRBV5-6; d_call: TRBD2; cdr3_aa: CASSSTFTSGGTDTQYF; cdr3_nt: TGTGCCAGCAGCTCGACATTTACCAGCGGGGGCACAGATACGCAGTATTTT
clone_size: NA; j_call: TRBJ2-3; v_call: TRBV7-3; d_call: TRBD1; cdr3_aa: CASSQTAGTGGTDTQYF; cdr3_nt: TGTGCCAGCAGCCAGACGGCCGGGACAGGGGGTACAGATACGCAGTATTTT
clone_size: NA; j_call: TRBJ1-4; v_call: TRBV9; d_call: NA; cdr3_aa: CASSVGGATNEKLFF; cdr3_nt: TGTGCCAGCAGCGTAGGGGGGGCAACTAATGAAAAACTGTTTTTT
clone_size: NA; j_call: TRBJ2-2; v_call: TRBV6-5; d_call: NA; cdr3_aa: CASSYYRDSNTGELFF; cdr3_nt: TGTGCCAGCAGTTACTATCGGGACTCGAACACCGGGGAGCTGTTTTTT
clone_size: NA; j_call: TRBJ2-7; v_call: TRBV30; d_call: TRBD2; cdr3_aa: CAWSSQWTSGSGGEQYF; cdr3_nt: TGTGCCTGGAGTTCTCAATGGACTAGCGGGAGTGGTGGCGAGCAGTACTTC